These 21 T cell receptor beta chains were all obtained from the same sample, sequenced in a study of blood T cells in healthy people across ages. Alongside a J-beta primer mix, a sample-barcoded 5' primer served in a second PCR lasting 7 to 11 cycles. MiXCR, run by TCRdb on the 5' RACE reads, gives a single entry per CDR3 protein. Altogether some 1.4 million distinct CDR3 sequences are present, around two fifths being singletons, with the ten largest covering under 8%. Sequences were obtained from blood. The receptor set was obtained from a woman aged 18-29 years in good health.

This clonotype has just a few counts. The genes are TRBV4-2 and TRBJ1-2; D ambiguous. Germline V gene sequence: CDR1 LGHNA, CDR2 YNFKEQ. CDR3 size: 14 residues. V shed 4 bases and J shed 2 bases, with 11 bases lying between them. The CDR3: CASSPDGINYGYTF. The CDR3 coding sequence is TGTGCCAGCAGCCCGGACGGGATCAACTATGGCTACACCTTC.

The chain employs TRBV29-1 and TRBJ2-2, with 15 bases fitting TRBD2. The CDR3 consists of 18 residues. V was pared by 3 bases and J by 3 bases, with 8 bases of the junction left unmatched. Germline values: CDR1 SQVTM, CDR2 ANQGSEA. The CDR3 nucleotides are TGCAGCGTTGAGGGACTAGCGGGAGGAGTCGCGGACACCGGGGAGCTGTTTTTT. The encoded protein is CSVEGLAGGVADTGELFF.

The chain has TRBV29-1 and TRBJ2-1; D unresolved. The CDR3 runs 13 residues. CDR1 SQVTM and CDR2 ANQGSEA come from the germline V gene. Trimming cost V 4 bases and J 0 bases, with 7 bases left between them. In nucleotides, the CDR3 is TGCAGCGTTGTTGGGCGCTCCTACAATGAGCAGTTCTTC. This sequence encodes CSVVGRSYNEQFF.

V usage is TRBV7-9 and J usage is TRBJ2-1; 8 bases are shared with TRBD1. This CDR3 is built from 15 residues. Losses at the gene ends were 3 bases for V and 5 bases for J; bases not matched to a gene: 6. Germline V lookup: CDR1 SEHNR, CDR2 FQNEAQ (reference sequence). Here the CDR3 reads CASSFSETGDNEQFF. The CDR3 bases are TGTGCCAGCAGCTTTTCTGAGACAGGGGACAATGAGCAGTTCTTC.

The rearrangement joins TRBV5-1 to TRBJ2-1, with 9 bases lining up with TRBD1. Germline values: CDR1 SGHRS, CDR2 YFSETQ. After removal of 4 bases from V and 5 bases from J, the junction contained 7 bases not matched to a gene. CDR3 length: 15 residues. The CDR3 bases are TGCGCCAGCAGCAGGGGACAGGGATCCCACAATGAGCAGTTCTTC. Translation: CASSRGQGSHNEQFF.

The chain carries TRBV7-9 and TRBJ1-3; D gene uncertain. Trimming left V 0 bases short and J 0 bases short, with 3 bases between. From germline, CDR1 is SEHNR and CDR2 FQNEAQ (reference sequence). The CDR3 has 14 amino acids. The CDR3 is CASSLANSGNTIYF. In DNA, the CDR3 is TGTGCCAGCAGCTTAGCTAACTCTGGAAACACCATATATTTT. Together with reference TRBV7-9 and TRBJ1-3, the CDR3 gives the full variable domain: DTGVSQNPRHKITKRGQNVTFRCDPISEHNRLYWYRQTLGQGPEFLTYFQNEAQLEKSRLLSDRFSAERPKGSFSTLEIQRTEQGDSAMYLCASSLANSGNTIYFGEGSWLTVV.

This clonotype turned up a few times. This chain links TRBV6-5 with TRBJ2-4, with D tentatively TRBD2 (5 bases). The CDR3 is made up of 15 amino acids. With 7 bases removed from V and 0 bases from J, the gap between germline ends came to 13 bases. Germline CDR1 is MNHEY and CDR2 is SVGAGI. CDR3 loop: CASTPGGLAKNIQYF. The CDR3 DNA follows: TGTGCCAGCACCCCCGGCGGACTAGCCAAAAACATTCAGTACTTC.

This clonotype was observed many times. The CDR3 region has the DNA TGCAGCGTTAAAGGGGGGCCGAACTCCTACGAGCAGTACTTC. Protein sequence: CSVKGGPNSYEQYF. J is TRBJ2-7 and V is TRBV29-1; D is tentatively TRBD1 or TRBD2 (6 bases each). The CDR3 contains 14 residues. Trimming shortened V by 5 bases and J by 0 bases, and 14 bases separated the two germline ends. The germline V gene has CDR1 SQVTM and CDR2 ANQGSEA.

This clonotype was observed a handful of times. The DNA of the CDR3 is TGTGCCAGCAGTCTCGGACAAGCGGGCGGCACAGATACGCAGTATTTT. This codes for CASSLGQAGGTDTQYF. V usage is TRBV27 and J usage is TRBJ2-3; TRBD2 is a possible D gene (6 bases). CDR3 length equals 16 residues. The V gene's germline CDR1 is MNHEY and CDR2 SMNVEV (reference sequence). Deletions cut 5 bases from V and 1 base from J, with 16 bases between.

The genes are TRBV30 and TRBJ2-4, with D perhaps matching TRBD1 (6 bases). The last part of the DNA fits TRBJ2-7 better; the J call may be wrong. From germline, CDR1 is GTSNPN and CDR2 SVGIG (reference sequence). This CDR3 contains 12 residues. CDR3: CAWGRGLYEQYF. In nucleotides, the CDR3 is TGTGCCTGGGGCAGGGGTTTGTACGAGCAGTACTTC.

The chain recombines TRBV28 with TRBJ1-2, with D perhaps TRBD1 (5 bases). Germline CDR1 MDHEN, CDR2 SYDVKM. The CDR3 runs to 11 residues. V was trimmed by 6 bases and J by 12 bases, leaving 14 bases between them. This CDR3 reads CASRWGGRDTF. CDR3 nucleotides: TGTGCCAGCAGATGGGGGGGGAGGGACACCTTC.

This clonotype appeared a few times. This chain joins TRBV6-5 and TRBJ1-1; D is uncertain. CDR1 MNHEY and CDR2 SVGAGI come from the germline V gene. This CDR3 has 13 residues. V was pared by 7 bases and J by 4 bases, with 13 bases between. CDR3 residues: CASKLGIGTEAFF. The DNA of the CDR3 is TGTGCCAGCAAACTAGGGATCGGCACTGAAGCTTTCTTT.

This clonotype was counted once. The V gene is TRBV9, the J gene TRBJ1-1; 7 nucleotides align to TRBD1. The V gene end was trimmed by 3 bases and the J gene end by 4 bases; junction bases not matched to a gene: 9. This CDR3 is built from 15 residues. Per germline, CDR1 SGDLS and CDR2 YYNGEE. This chain's CDR3 is CASSAEGDRLTEAFF. DNA for the CDR3: TGTGCCAGCAGCGCAGAGGGGGACAGACTCACTGAAGCTTTCTTT.

The chain recombines TRBV5-1 with TRBJ1-2; a possible D gene is TRBD1 (5 bases). Trimming took 8 bases from V and 4 from J, leaving 18 bases between them. This CDR3 comprises 14 residues. Germline V gene sequence: CDR1 SGHRS, CDR2 YFSETQ. CDR3 amino acids: CASTPGDRGYGYTF. In DNA, the CDR3 is TGCGCCAGTACCCCGGGGGACCGGGGCTATGGCTACACCTTC.

The chain uses TRBV7-9 and TRBJ1-5; no firm D call. CDR3 length: 15 amino acids. V was shortened by 1 base and J by 9 bases, with 16 bases between the two germline ends. Germline CDR1 is SEHNR and CDR2 is FQNEAQ (reference sequence). The CDR3 DNA sequence: TGTGCCAGCAGCTTAGGGATCGGGGATTCGTCGCCCCAGCATTTT. It yields the protein CASSLGIGDSSPQHF.

This clonotype was detected once. The chain couples TRBV29-1 to TRBJ2-1, with a tentative D call TRBD2 (6 bases). The V end was cut by 7 bases, the J end by 4 bases, with 29 bases between. Germline lookup yields CDR1 SQVTM and CDR2 ANQGSEA. This CDR3 comprises 18 residues. The CDR3 bases are TGCAGCGCCGAGGGGCTAGCGCTCAGCCTAGGGTTTTACAATGAGCAGTTCTTC. It specifies CSAEGLALSLGFYNEQFF.

The V call is TRBV7-2, the J call TRBJ2-1, with a tentative D call TRBD2 (6 bases). V lost 5 bases, J lost 2 bases, and 19 bases lay in between. The CDR3 consists of 17 residues. Per the germline V gene, CDR1 is SGHTA and CDR2 is FQGNSA. The CDR3 reads CASSIWTTKNAYNEQFF. CDR3 DNA sequence: TGTGCCAGCAGCATATGGACTACCAAAAACGCCTACAATGAGCAGTTCTTC.

This sequence joins TRBV20-1 and TRBJ2-5; TRBD1 is a possible D gene (5 bases). The DNA matches TRBJ2-1 better at its end, which makes the J call doubtful. The CDR3 is 19 residues long. Germline CDR1 reads DFQATT; CDR2 reads SNEGSKA (reference sequence). DNA of the CDR3: TGCAGTGCTAGGGCACTTTGGCAGGGTGGGAAAGCTGACCAAGAGACCCAGTTCTTC. It encodes CSARALWQGGKADQETQFF.

This clonotype was observed a handful of times. The gene calls are TRBV6-6 and TRBJ2-1; weak D call: TRBD1 (6 bases). The CDR3 contains 13 residues. Per the germline V gene, CDR1 is MNHNY and CDR2 is SVGAGI (reference sequence). Trimming shortened V by 2 bases and J by 6 bases, and 8 bases separated the two germline ends. The CDR3 loop reads CASSYSRGNEQFF. DNA for the CDR3: TGTGCCAGCAGTTACAGCAGGGGCAATGAGCAGTTCTTC.

This clonotype was picked up a small number of times. This chain links TRBV12-5 with TRBJ2-7, with D tentatively TRBD2 (6 bases). The J call may be mistaken, given a closer DNA end match to TRBJ2-5. CDR3 length equals 14 residues. In germline, CDR1 is LGHNT, CDR2 FRNRAP. The CDR3 nucleotides read TGTGCTAGTGGTTCTGGGGACTCTGAAGAGACCCAGTACTTC. The encoded protein is CASGSGDSEETQYF.

The rearrangement links TRBV9 to TRBJ2-1; possibly TRBD1 for D (6 bases). V lost 3 bases, J lost 2 bases, and 15 bases lay in between. The CDR3 consists of 16 residues. CDR1 and CDR2 from the germline V gene are SGDLS and YYNGEE. This chain's CDR3 is CASSGTQGRAYNEQFF. The CDR3 region has the DNA TGTGCCAGCAGCGGAACACAGGGTAGGGCCTACAATGAGCAGTTCTTC.